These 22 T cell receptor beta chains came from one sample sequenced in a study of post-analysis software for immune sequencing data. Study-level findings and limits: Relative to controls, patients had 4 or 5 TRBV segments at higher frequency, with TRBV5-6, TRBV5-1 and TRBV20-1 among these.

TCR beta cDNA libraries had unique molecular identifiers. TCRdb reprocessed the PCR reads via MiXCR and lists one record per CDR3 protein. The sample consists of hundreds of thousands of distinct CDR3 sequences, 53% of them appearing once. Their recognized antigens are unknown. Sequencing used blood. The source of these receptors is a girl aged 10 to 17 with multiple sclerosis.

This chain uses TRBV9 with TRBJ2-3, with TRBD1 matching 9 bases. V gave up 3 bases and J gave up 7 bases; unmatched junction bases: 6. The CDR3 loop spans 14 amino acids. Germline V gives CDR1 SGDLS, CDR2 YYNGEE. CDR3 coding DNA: TGTGCCAGCAGCGCCCCGGGACAGGGAAATACGCAGTATTTT. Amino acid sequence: CASSAPGQGNTQYF.

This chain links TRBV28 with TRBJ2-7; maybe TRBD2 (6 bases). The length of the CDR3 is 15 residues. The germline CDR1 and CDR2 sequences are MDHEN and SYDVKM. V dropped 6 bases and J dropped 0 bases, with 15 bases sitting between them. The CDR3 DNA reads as TGTGCCAGCAGCGGACGCCTAGCGAGCTCCTACGAGCAGTACTTC. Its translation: CASSGRLASSYEQYF.

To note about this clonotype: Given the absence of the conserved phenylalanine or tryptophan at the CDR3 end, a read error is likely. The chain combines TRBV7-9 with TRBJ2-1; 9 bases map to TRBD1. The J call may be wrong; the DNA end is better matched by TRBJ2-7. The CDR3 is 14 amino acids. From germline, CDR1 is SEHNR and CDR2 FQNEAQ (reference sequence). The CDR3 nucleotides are TGTGCCAGCAGTACAGGGGGCCTCGCCTACGAGCAGTACTGC. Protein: CASSTGGLAYEQYC.

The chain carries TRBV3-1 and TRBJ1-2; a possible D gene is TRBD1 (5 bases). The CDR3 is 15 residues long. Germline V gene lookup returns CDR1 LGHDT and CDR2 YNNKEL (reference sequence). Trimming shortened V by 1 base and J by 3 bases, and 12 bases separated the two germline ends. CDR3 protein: CASSQGESGHYGYTF. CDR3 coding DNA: TGTGCCAGCAGCCAAGGGGAGTCAGGGCACTATGGCTACACCTTC.

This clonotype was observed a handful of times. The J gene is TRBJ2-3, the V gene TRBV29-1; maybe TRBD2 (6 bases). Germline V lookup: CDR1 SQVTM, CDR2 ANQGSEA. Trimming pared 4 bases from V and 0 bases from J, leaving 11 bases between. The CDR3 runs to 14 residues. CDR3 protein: CSVGEGTSTDTQYF. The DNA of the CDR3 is TGCAGCGTTGGCGAGGGGACTAGCACAGATACGCAGTATTTT.

This CDR3 is CASSPRRVSEAFF. The CDR3 region has the DNA TGTGCCAGCAGTCCCCGCCGGGTTTCTGAAGCTTTCTTT. The chain carries TRBV6-5 and TRBJ1-1, with D unresolved. Between the trimmed V and J ends, which lost 5 bases and 6 bases, there was a span of 13 bases. The CDR3 contains 13 residues. In germline, CDR1 is MNHEY, CDR2 SVGAGI.

CDR3 DNA sequence: TGTGCCAGCAGTAGACCGTCTACCCAATACTTCTACGAGCAGTACTTC. Protein product: CASSRPSTQYFYEQYF. The chain couples TRBV6-2 or TRBV6-3 to TRBJ2-7; the D is unclear. This CDR3 is built from 16 residues. Germline CDR1 reads MNHEY; CDR2 reads SVGEGT. V lost 5 bases and J lost 3, with 20 bases in between.

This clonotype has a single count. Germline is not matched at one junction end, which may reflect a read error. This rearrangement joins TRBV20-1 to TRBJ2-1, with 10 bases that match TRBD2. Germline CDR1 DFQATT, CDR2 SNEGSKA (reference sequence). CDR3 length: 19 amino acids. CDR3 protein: CSASQDLSPLAGVSGELFF. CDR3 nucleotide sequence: TGCAGTGCCTCCCAAGACCTCTCCCCGCTAGCGGGAGTATCCGGGGAGCTGTTCTTC.

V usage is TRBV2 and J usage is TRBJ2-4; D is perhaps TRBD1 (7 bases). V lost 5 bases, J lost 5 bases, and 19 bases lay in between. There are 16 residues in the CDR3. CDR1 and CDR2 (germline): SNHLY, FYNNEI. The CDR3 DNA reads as TGTGCCAGCAGTTTTACAGGCGGAGGGGGCCAAAACATTCAGTACTTC. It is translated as CASSFTGGGGQNIQYF.

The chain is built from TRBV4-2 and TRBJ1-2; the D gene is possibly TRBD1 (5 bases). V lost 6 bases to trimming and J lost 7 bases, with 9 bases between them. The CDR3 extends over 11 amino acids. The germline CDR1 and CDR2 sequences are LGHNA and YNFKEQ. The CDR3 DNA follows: TGTGCCAGCAGTCCCCAGGGTGGCTACACCTTC. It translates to CASSPQGGYTF.

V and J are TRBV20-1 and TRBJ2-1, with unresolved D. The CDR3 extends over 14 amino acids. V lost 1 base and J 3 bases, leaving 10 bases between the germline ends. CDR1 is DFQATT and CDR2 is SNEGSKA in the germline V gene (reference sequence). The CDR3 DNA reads TGCAGTGCTAGAGTGCCGGAAGACTACAATGAGCAGTTCTTC. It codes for CSARVPEDYNEQFF.

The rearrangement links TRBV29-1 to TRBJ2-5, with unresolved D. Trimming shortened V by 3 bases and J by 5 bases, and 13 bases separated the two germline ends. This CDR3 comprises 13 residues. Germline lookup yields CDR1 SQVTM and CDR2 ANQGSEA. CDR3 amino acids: CSVEPPDEETQYF. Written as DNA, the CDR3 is TGCAGCGTTGAGCCCCCAGACGAGGAGACCCAGTACTTC. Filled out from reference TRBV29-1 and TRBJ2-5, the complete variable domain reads SAVISQKPSRDICQRGTSLTIQCQVDSQVTMMFWYRQQPGQSLTLIATANQGSEATYESGFVIDKFPISRPNLTFSTLTVSNMSPEDSSIYLCSVEPPDEETQYFGPGTRLLVL.

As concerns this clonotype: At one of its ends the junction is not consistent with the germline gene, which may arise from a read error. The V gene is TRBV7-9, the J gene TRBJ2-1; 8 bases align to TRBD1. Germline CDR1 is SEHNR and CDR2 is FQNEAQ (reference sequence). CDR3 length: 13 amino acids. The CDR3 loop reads CVSSLYRGNEQFF. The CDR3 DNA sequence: TGTGTCAGCAGCTTATACAGGGGGAATGAGCAGTTCTTC.

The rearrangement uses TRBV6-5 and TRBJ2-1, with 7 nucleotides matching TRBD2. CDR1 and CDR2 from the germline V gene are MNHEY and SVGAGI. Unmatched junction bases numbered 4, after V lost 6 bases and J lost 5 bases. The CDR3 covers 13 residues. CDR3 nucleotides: TGTGCCAGCAGAAAACTAGCGAACAATGAGCAGTTCTTC. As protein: CASRKLANNEQFF.

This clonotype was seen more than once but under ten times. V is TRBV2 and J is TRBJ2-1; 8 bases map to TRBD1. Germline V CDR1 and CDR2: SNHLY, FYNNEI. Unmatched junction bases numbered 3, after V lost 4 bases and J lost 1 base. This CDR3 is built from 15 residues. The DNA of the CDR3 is TGTGCCAGCAGTGGGACAGGGACGTCCTACAATGAGCAGTTCTTC. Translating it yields CASSGTGTSYNEQFF.

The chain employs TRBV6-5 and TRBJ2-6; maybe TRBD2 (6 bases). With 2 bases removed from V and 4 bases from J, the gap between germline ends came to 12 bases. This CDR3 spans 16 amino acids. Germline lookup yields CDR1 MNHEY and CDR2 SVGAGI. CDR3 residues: CASSYHRETGANVLTF. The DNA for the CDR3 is TGTGCCAGCAGTTACCACCGGGAGACCGGGGCCAACGTCCTGACTTTC.

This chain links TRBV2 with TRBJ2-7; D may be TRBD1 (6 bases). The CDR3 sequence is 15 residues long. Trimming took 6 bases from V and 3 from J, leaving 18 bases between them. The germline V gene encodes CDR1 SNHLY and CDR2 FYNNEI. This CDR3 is CASSAGTSFYYEQYF. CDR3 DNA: TGTGCCAGCAGCGCCGGGACATCCTTCTACTACGAGCAGTACTTC.

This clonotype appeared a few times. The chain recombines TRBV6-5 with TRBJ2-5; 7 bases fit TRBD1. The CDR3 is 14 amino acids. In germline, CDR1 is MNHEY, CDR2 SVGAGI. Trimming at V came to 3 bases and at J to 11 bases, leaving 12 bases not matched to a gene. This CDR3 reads CASSYVSQGNWQYF. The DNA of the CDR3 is TGTGCCAGCAGTTATGTCTCACAGGGGAATTGGCAGTACTTC.

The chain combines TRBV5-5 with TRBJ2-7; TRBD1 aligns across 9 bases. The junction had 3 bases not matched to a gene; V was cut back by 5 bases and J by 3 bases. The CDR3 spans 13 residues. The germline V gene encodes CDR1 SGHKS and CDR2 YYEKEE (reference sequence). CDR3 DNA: TGTGCCAGCAGGGGACAGGGCCTCTACGAGCAGTACTTC. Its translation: CASRGQGLYEQYF.

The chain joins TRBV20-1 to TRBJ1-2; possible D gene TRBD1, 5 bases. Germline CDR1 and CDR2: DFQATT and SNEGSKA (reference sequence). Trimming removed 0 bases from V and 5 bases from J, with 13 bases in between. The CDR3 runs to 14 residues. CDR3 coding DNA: TGCAGTGCTAGAGAACTCGGGACCCTATATGGCTACACCTTC. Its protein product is CSARELGTLYGYTF.

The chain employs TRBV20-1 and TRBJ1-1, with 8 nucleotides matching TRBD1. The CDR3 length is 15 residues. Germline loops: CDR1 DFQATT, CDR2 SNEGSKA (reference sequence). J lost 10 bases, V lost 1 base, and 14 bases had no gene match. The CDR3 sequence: CSARVGTGLKGGAFF. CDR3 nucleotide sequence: TGCAGTGCTAGAGTTGGGACAGGACTCAAAGGGGGAGCTTTCTTT.

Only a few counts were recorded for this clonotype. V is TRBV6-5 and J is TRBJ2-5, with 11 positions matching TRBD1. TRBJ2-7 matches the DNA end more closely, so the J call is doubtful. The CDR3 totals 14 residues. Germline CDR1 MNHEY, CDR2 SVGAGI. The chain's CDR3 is CASSRGTGGYEQYF. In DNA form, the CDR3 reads TGTGCCAGCAGCCGCGGGACAGGGGGCTACGAGCAGTACTTC.